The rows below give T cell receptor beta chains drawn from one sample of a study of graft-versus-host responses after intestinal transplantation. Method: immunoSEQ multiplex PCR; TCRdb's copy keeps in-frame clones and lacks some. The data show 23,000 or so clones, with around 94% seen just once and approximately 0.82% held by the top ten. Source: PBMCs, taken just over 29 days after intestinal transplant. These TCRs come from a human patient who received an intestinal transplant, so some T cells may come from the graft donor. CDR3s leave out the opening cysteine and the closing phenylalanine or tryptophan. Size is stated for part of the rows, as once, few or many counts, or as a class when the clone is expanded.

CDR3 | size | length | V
ASSQTTGGPNSPLH | . | 14 | TRBV4-3
ASSQGLIANTEAF | once | 13 | TRBV4-3
ASSARAGTYEQY | . | 12 | TRBV6-1
ASSLEAGVYEQY | . | 12 | TRBV5-1
ASSPGQGARNEQF | . | 13 | TRBV7-9
ASSISGGVNTEAF | . | 13 | TRBV19
ASSISAGNTIY | . | 11 | TRBV19
ASSLGASFTQH | . | 11 | TRBV7-9
ASSGTSSYNEQF | few | 12 | TRBV2
ASSQDRGEAF | . | 10 | TRBV7-9
ASGPRLMNTEAF | . | 12 | TRBV7-2
ASSLEGRGETQY | . | 12 | TRBV7-9
ASSQDEQGGGYTEAF | . | 15 | TRBV4-1
ASSPKDRLPYEQY | . | 13 | TRBV11-2
ASSGLYYGYT | . | 10 | TRBV5-6
ASRPGQGITDTQY | . | 13 | TRBV6-5
ASSIDPGLRGKEAF | . | 14 | TRBV19
ATSSGQYNEQF | . | 11 | TRBV15
ASSYKRVGQPQH | . | 12 | TRBV6-5
ASSPERTEAF | . | 10 | TRBV5-5
ASSAQPLGNSGQETQY | . | 16 | TRBV9
ASSIDRGKSETQY | . | 13 | TRBV19
ASSAGVNTGELF | . | 12 | TRBV19
ASSLAVGGSEQY | . | 12 | TRBV7-6
SVEDRPRGRREAF | . | 13 | TRBV29-1
ASSKRGTYEQY | . | 11 | TRBV21-1
ASSFIYRGLNSPLH | . | 14 | TRBV27
ASSWGPEEQY | . | 10 | TRBV7-9
ASSLDGATNEKLF | . | 13 | TRBV5-1
ASSQALAGGGGKYNEQF | . | 17 | TRBV4-1
AWRWGASVGTQY | once | 12 | TRBV30
ASSSDRDYRNTGELF | . | 15 | TRBV28
ASSLGVLDYQYNEQF | . | 15 | TRBV7-9
ASSSLTSGGGRDRQADTQY | . | 19 | TRBV13
ASSLVTGELF | . | 10 | TRBV11-2
ASSLRAGGPGNIQY | . | 14 | TRBV7-2
ASSLHSDRLVDTGELF | . | 16 | TRBV7-3
ASSQDRAWGTGELF | . | 14 | TRBV4-3
ASSLARLNTEKLF | . | 13 | TRBV5-1
SGGLAKNIQY | . | 10 | TRBV29-1
ASSPKDRSYEQY | . | 12 | TRBV5-1
ASSFPGQVNTGELF | once | 14 | TRBV27
ATGRGERTGQETQY | . | 14 | TRBV15
ASSSTGGTETYEQY | . | 14 | TRBV7-9
ASTDPGLAGEGEQF | . | 14 | TRBV6-6
ASSQGPGRGFYNEQF | . | 15 | TRBV14
ATSREGSLDEKLF | . | 13 | TRBV15
AWSKSGGGTQY | . | 11 | TRBV30
ASSFSRGGRYEQY | . | 13 | TRBV7-8
ASRQGLYEQY | once | 10 | TRBV25-1
ASSEGGSHTEAF | . | 12 | TRBV6-1
ASGEGGYFNYGYT | . | 13 | TRBV6-5
ASSSHLAAKPNNEQF | . | 15 | TRBV5-6
ASSQDWDRGLYEQY | . | 14 | TRBV4-1
ASSHFRTGVMNEQF | . | 14 | TRBV4-1
SVLNRDRGSGANVLT | . | 15 | TRBV29-1
ASSSGLAGGADTQY | . | 14 | TRBV5-1